This T cell receptor beta chain is drawn from a study of T cell responses to AZD1222 COVID-19 vaccine. About the research overall: Second-dose schedules of about 4 or about 12 weeks were combined. General study findings and limits: Scientists sampled the repertoires only once the peak T cell response had passed. There were mostly white British donors and more females than males, and clonal diversity was possibly underestimated. As reported, nearly half of all spike-specific TCRs target variant regions that are unmutated.

This table comes from immunoSEQ multiplex PCR, and its TCRdb copy is limited to in-frame clones, with some not included. The table shows some 100,000 clones, with around nine tenths occurring only once. The CDR3 runs 15 residues. The germline gives CDR1 SGHVS, CDR2 FQNEAQ. With 6 bases removed from V and 3 bases from J, the gap between germline ends came to 16 bases. This clone was seen a single time. The target antigen is unknown. The genes are TRBV7-8 and TRBJ2-3; D not certain. This material consisted of peripheral blood, taken on day 0 of AZD1222 vaccination. This clonotype was sampled from an adult in good health. The CDR3 DNA follows: TGTGCCAGCAGACCGGGCCCGTTTAAGACAGATACGCAGTATTTT. As protein: CASRPGPFKTDTQYF.